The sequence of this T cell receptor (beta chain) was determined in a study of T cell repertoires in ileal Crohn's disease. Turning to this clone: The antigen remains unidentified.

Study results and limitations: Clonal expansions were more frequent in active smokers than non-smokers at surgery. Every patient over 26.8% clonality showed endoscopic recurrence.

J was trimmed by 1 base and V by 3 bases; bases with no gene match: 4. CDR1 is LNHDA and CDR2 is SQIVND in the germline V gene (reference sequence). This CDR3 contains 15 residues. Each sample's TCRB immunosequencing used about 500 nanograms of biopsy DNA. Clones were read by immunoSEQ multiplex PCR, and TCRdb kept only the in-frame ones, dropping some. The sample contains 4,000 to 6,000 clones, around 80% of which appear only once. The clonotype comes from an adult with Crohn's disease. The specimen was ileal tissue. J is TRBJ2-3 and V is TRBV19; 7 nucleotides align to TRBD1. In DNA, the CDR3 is TGTGCCAGTAGTATTTCGGGACAGCGCACAGATACGCAGTATTTT. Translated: CASSISGQRTDTQYF.